A selection of T cell receptor beta chains follows, all from one sample in a study of T cells after yellow fever vaccination. TCRdb recomputed calls from the 5' RACE reads with MiXCR, one row per CDR3 protein. The repertoire consists of about 130,000 distinct CDR3 sequences, with roughly 10% occurring once and the leading ten covering less than 40%. Specimen: CD8+ T cells sorted from PBMCs, collected on the day of the yellow fever booster vaccination. The receptors here all came from a young man who received the YFV17D yellow fever vaccine. CDR3s include the opening cysteine and the closing phenylalanine or tryptophan. The D gene is left open where the match is weak. The size entry is marked missing in some rows and otherwise reads once, few, many or a size class.

D gene | J gene | V gene | clone size | CDR3 DNA | CDR3 protein
- | TRBJ1-5 | TRBV4-3 | few | TGCGCCAGCAGCCAAGAGGGTCCGCGGCAGGGTATGCATCAGCCCCAGCATTTT | CASSQEGPRQGMHQPQHF
- | TRBJ2-3 | TRBV5-1 | few | TGCGCCAGCAGCCCCCGGGTGGGGAGGACCACAGATACGCAGTATTTT | CASSPRVGRTTDTQYF
TRBD1 | TRBJ1-4 | TRBV6-5 | - | TGTGCCAGCAGTTACGGACAGGGGGGTGAAAAACTGTTTTTT | CASSYGQGGEKLFF
TRBD2 | TRBJ2-1 | TRBV4-2 | many | TGTGCCAGCAGCGAGAGACTAGCGGGGGCCCCCACAAACAATGAGCAGTTCTTC | CASSERLAGAPTNNEQFF
TRBD2 | TRBJ2-3 | TRBV7-3 | few | TGTGCCAGCAGCTTAACAGGGACTAGCGGGGCTGCGTCGCAGTATTTT | CASSLTGTSGAASQYF
- | TRBJ2-7 | TRBV5-1 | - | TGCGCCAGCAGTCTGAGAGTTGGGGGTTCCTACGAGCAGTACTTC | CASSLRVGGSYEQYF
- | TRBJ1-6 | TRBV6-5 | few | TGTGCCAGCAGTTTTCGGCAGGGTAATTCACCCCTCCACTTT | CASSFRQGNSPLHF
- | TRBJ2-3 | TRBV7-2 | many | TGTGCCAGCAGCTTACCCGATACGCAGTATTTT | CASSLPDTQYF
- | TRBJ2-1 | TRBV29-1 | many | TGCAGCGTTGAGACAGGCCAGCCCCATGAGCAGTTCTTC | CSVETGQPHEQFF
- | TRBJ1-4 | TRBV29-1 | many | TGCAGCGTTGAAGCCAGGGCTGGGGAAAAACTGTTTTTT | CSVEARAGEKLFF
- | TRBJ1-4 | TRBV6-5 | - | TGTGCCAGCAGTTACCGGCTGGGAAGGAATAATGAAAAACTGTTTTTT | CASSYRLGRNNEKLFF
- | TRBJ1-1 | TRBV30 | many | TGTGCCTTAGAGGGAATGAACACTGAAGCTTTCTTT | CALEGMNTEAFF
- | TRBJ1-1 | TRBV11-2 | few | TGTGCCAGCAGCTTATGGCTGGGACGGTACACTGAAGCTTTCTTT | CASSLWLGRYTEAFF
- | TRBJ2-6 | TRBV12-3/TRBV12-4 | many | TGTGCCAGCAGTTTAGTAGGTGGGGCCAACGTCCTGACTTTC | CASSLVGGANVLTF
TRBD1 | TRBJ2-1 | TRBV29-1 | many | TGCAGCGTTGAAGACCCAAGGGGGCACTACAATGAGCAGTTCTTC | CSVEDPRGHYNEQFF
- | TRBJ1-2 | TRBV10-3 | few | TGTGCCATCGTACCGGAAGAGAGCTATGGCTACACCTTC | CAIVPEESYGYTF
TRBD2 | TRBJ2-5 | TRBV15 | few | TGTGCCACCAGCAGGCGGGATAGCGGGGCTCAAGAGACCCAGTACTTC | CATSRRDSGAQETQYF
- | TRBJ2-2 | TRBV19 | few | TGTGCCAGTAGTATCCTGGGGGGCCTTAACACCGGGGAGCTGTTTTTT | CASSILGGLNTGELFF
- | TRBJ2-1 | TRBV29-1 | - | TGCAGCGTTGTTCTTTCAGGGGTTTACTACAATGAGCAGTTCTTC | CSVVLSGVYYNEQFF
- | TRBJ2-3 | TRBV4-3 | medium-sized | TGCGCCAGCAGCCAAGATATAGGGACTTCAAGCACAGATACGCAGTATTTT | CASSQDIGTSSTDTQYF
- | TRBJ2-5 | TRBV12-3/TRBV12-4 | many | TGTGCCAGCAGTTTAGCGTTAGAGACCCAGTACTTC | CASSLALETQYF
- | TRBJ2-5 | TRBV3-2 | - | TGTGCCAGCAGCCAAGTTGAGGGTGAGACCCAGTACTTC | CASSQVEGETQYF
- | TRBJ2-3 | TRBV5-1 | many | TGCGCCAGCGGGAATGTCGAGGACGGGGGGCTTACAGATACGCAGTATTTT | CASGNVEDGGLTDTQYF
TRBD2 | TRBJ2-3 | TRBV12-3/TRBV12-4 | - | TGTGCCAGCAGCGGGACTAGCGGGGACACAGATACGCAGTATTTT | CASSGTSGDTDTQYF
- | TRBJ1-2 | TRBV7-2 | - | TGTGCCAGCAGCTCCCTCTGGGACACGGAGTTATATGGCTACACCTTC | CASSSLWDTELYGYTF
TRBD1 | TRBJ2-2 | TRBV11-2 | few | TGTGCCAGCAGCTCCCATGACAGGGGGAGTCCCGGGGAGCTGTTTTTT | CASSSHDRGSPGELFF
- | TRBJ2-1 | TRBV7-9 | few | TGTGCCAGCAGCACCCGACCCTACAATGAGCAGTTCTTC | CASSTRPYNEQFF
- | TRBJ1-1 | TRBV4-1 | few | TGCGCCAGCAGCCAAGACCTGCGGGACACTGAAGCTTTCTTT | CASSQDLRDTEAFF
- | TRBJ1-5 | TRBV7-2 | - | TGTGCCAGCAGCTTATCAAGAAGGGGCAATCAGCCCCAGCATTTT | CASSLSRRGNQPQHF
- | TRBJ1-1 | TRBV12-5 | - | TGTGCTAGTGGCAAGGGCCGGGGAACGGGCACTGAAGCTTTCTTT | CASGKGRGTGTEAFF
TRBD2 | TRBJ2-1 | TRBV9 | few | TGTGCCAGCAGCGTATTAACTAGCGGGGGGGCCTACAATGAGCAGTTCTTC | CASSVLTSGGAYNEQFF
- | TRBJ1-2 | TRBV15 | - | TGTGCCACCAGCAGCGGGACAATGGATGGCTACACCTTC | CATSSGTMDGYTF
- | TRBJ2-4 | TRBV6-6 | few | TGTGCCAGCAGTATAGAGGAAGGACTAGCCAAAAACATTCAGTACTTC | CASSIEEGLAKNIQYF
- | TRBJ2-1 | TRBV20-1 | - | TGCAGTGCTAGAGATGGGCGGGGGCAAACCCATTACAATGAGCAGTTCTTC | CSARDGRGQTHYNEQFF
- | TRBJ2-3 | TRBV9 | - | TGTGCCAGCAGCTCGACGCTGGGAGAATTCACAGATACGCAGTATTTT | CASSSTLGEFTDTQYF
- | TRBJ2-3 | TRBV24-1 | - | TGTGCCACCAGTCCCCCCGGAGGCTGGGATACGCAGTATTTT | CATSPPGGWDTQYF
TRBD2 | TRBJ2-1 | TRBV5-1 | - | TGCGCCAGCACCAGCGGGGGGGCCCAAAATGAGCAGTTCTTC | CASTSGGAQNEQFF
TRBD2 | TRBJ2-3 | TRBV7-6 | many | TGTGCCAGCAGCTTCCCCCCGGTTAGACTAGCGGGAACCACAGATACGCAGTATTTT | CASSFPPVRLAGTTDTQYF
TRBD1 | TRBJ2-3 | TRBV12-3/TRBV12-4 | few | TGTGCCAGCAGTCCCAGACAGGGAGATACAGATACGCAGTATTTT | CASSPRQGDTDTQYF